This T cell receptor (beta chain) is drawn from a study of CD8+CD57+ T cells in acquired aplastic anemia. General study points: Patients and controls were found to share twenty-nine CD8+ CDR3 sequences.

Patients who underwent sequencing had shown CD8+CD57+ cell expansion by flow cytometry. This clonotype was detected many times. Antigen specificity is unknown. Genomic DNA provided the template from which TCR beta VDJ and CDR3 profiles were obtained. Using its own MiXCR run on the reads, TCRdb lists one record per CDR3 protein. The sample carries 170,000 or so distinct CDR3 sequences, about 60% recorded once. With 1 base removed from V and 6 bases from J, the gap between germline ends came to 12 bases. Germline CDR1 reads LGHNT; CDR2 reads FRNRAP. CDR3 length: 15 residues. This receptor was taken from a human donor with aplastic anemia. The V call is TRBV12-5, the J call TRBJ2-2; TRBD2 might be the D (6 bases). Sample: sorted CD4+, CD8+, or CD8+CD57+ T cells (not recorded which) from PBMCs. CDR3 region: CASGLAAGGAGELFF. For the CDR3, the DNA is TGTGCTAGTGGTTTGGCAGCGGGTGGGGCCGGGGAGCTGTTTTTT.